This entry is about one T cell receptor beta chain. Its antigen is currently unknown. This sample was included in a study of T cell responses to AZD1222 COVID-19 vaccine. The CDR3 spans 11 residues. V lost 2 bases, J lost 4 bases, and 2 bases lay in between. Per germline, CDR1 MNHEY and CDR2 SVGEGT. This table comes from immunoSEQ multiplex PCR, and its TCRdb copy is limited to in-frame clones, with some not included. The sample comprises 110,000 or so clones, approximately 90% of which are singletons, and approximately 3.4% rests with the top ten. Whole-study results and caveats: Epitopes outside B.1.351 and B.1.1.7 mutated regions reportedly drew nearly half of spike TCRs. Regions 160-218 and 743-854 held dominance among vaccine-associated CD4 TCRs, which spanned spike. Seropositive at baseline were only a handful of AZD1222 recipients.

The rearrangement links TRBV6-2 or TRBV6-3 to TRBJ1-1; D call uncertain. The source was peripheral blood, collected 28 days after the second AZD1222 dose. The source of this sequence is an adult who received the AZD1222 COVID-19 vaccine. The CDR3 nucleotides are TGTGCCAGCAGTTACGTCACTGAAGCTTTCTTT. Its translation: CASSYVTEAFF.